This T cell receptor beta chain comes out of a study of T-cell reconstitution after alpha-beta-depleted transplantation in children. This clonotype was observed a handful of times. For TCRbeta, the library was prepared with unique molecular identifiers. TCRdb reprocessed the PCR reads with MiXCR, giving one entry per CDR3 protein. The sample lists roughly 590,000 distinct CDR3 sequences, around a sixth occurring once. V gave up 1 base and J gave up 3 bases, with 12 bases separating them. The CDR3 runs to 15 residues. Looked up from germline, CDR1 is MGHRA and CDR2 is YSYEKL. V is TRBV4-1 and J is TRBJ1-1; no firm D call. This TCR came from a human donor who donated a stem cell graft to a child with acute myeloid leukemia. The sequenced sample was PBMCs from the stem cell graft donor, obtained from the stem cell graft. The CDR3 DNA follows: TGCGCCAGCAGCCAAGGTTGGGCAGCCTACACTGAAGCTTTCTTT. This codes for CASSQGWAAYTEAFF.